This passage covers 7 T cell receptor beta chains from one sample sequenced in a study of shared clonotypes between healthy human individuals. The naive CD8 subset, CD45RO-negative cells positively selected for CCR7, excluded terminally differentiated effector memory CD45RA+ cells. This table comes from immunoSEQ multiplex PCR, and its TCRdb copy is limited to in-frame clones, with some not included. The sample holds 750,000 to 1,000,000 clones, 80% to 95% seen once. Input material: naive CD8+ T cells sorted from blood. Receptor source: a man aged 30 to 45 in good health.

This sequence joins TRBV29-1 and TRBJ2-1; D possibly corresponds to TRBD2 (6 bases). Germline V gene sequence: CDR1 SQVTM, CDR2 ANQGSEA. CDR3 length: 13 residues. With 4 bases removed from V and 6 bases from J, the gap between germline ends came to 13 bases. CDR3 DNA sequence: TGCAGCGTTGCCGGGAGTAACGCCAATGAGCAGTTCTTC. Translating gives CSVAGSNANEQFF.

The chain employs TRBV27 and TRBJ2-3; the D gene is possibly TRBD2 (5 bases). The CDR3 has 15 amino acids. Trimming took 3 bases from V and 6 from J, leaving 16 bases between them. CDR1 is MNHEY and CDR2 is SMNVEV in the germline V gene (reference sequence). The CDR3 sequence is CASSFGRGPRDTQYF. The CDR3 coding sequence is TGTGCCAGCAGTTTTGGTAGAGGGCCGAGGGATACGCAGTATTTT.

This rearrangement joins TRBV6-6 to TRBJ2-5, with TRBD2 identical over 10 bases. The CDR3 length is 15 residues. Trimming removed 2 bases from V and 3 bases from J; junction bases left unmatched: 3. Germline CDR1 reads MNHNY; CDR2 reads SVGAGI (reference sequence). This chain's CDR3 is CASSYPSGGEETQYF. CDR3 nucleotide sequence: TGTGCCAGCAGTTACCCGAGCGGGGGGGAAGAGACCCAGTACTTC.

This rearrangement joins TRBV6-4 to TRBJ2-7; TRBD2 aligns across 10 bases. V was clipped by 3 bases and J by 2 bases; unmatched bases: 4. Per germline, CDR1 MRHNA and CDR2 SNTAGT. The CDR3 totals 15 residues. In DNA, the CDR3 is TGTGCCAGCAGTGAACGACTAGCGGGTACCTACGAGCAGTACTTC. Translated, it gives CASSERLAGTYEQYF.

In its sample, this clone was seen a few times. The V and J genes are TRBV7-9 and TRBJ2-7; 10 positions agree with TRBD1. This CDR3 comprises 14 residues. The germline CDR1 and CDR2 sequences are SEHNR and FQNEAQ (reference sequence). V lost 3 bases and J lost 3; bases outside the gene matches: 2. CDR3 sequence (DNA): TGTGCCAGCAGCTTTGGGACAGGGGTCTACGAGCAGTACTTC. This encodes CASSFGTGVYEQYF.

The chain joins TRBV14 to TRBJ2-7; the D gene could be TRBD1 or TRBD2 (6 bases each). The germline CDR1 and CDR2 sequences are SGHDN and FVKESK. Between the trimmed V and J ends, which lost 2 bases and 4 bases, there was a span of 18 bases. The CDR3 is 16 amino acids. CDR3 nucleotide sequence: TGTGCCAGCAGCCAAACATGGACAGCGGGCAATTACGAGCAGTACTTC. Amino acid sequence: CASSQTWTAGNYEQYF.

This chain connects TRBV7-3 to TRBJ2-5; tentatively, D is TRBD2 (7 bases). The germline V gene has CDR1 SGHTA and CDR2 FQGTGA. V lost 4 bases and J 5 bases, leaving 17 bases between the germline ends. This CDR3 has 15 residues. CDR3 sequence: CASSSGGRGGETQYF. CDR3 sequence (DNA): TGTGCCAGCAGCTCGGGGGGCCGAGGTGGGGAGACCCAGTACTTC. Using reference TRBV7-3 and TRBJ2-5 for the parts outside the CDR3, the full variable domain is GAGVSQTPSNKVTEKGKYVELRCDPISGHTALYWYRQSLGQGPEFLIYFQGTGAADDSGLPNDRFFAVRPEGSVSTLKIQRTERGDSAVYLCASSSGGRGGETQYFGPGTRLLVL.